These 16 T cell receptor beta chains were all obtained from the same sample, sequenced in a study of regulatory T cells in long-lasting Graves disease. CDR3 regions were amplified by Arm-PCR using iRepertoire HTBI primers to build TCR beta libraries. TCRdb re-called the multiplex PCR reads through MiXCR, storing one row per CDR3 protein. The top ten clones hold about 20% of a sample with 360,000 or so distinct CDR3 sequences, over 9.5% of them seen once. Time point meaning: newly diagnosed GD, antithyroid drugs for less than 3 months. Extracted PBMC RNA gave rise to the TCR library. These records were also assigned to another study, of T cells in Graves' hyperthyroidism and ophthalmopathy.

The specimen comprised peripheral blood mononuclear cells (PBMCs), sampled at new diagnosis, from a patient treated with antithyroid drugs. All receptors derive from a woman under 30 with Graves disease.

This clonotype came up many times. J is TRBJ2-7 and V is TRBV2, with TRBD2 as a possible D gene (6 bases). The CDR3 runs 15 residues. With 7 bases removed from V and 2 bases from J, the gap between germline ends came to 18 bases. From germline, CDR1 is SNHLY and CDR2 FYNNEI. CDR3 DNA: TGTGCCAGCATATCGGGAGCTAACCACCCCTACGAGCAGTACGTC. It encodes CASISGANHPYEQYV.

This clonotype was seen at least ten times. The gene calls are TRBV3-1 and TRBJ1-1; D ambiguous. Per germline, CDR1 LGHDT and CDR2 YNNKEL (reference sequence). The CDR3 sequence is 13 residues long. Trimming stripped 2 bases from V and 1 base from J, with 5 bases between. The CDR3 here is CASSQKPNTEAFF. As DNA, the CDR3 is TGTGCCAGCAGCCAAAAACCGAACACTGAAGCTTTCTTT.

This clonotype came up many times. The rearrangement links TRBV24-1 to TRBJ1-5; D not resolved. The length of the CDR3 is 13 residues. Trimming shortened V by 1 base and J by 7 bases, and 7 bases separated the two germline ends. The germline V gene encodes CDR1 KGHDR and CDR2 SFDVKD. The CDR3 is CATSDFNGQPQHF. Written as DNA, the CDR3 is TGTGCCACCAGTGATTTTAACGGGCAGCCCCAGCATTTT.

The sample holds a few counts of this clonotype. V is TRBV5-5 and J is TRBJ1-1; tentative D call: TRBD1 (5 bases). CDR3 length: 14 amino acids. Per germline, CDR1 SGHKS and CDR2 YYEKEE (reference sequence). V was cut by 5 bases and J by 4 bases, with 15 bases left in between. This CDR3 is CASSYGAVGTEAFF. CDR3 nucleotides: TGTGCCAGCAGTTACGGGGCCGTGGGCACTGAAGCTTTCTTT. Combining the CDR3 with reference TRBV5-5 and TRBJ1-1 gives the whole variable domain DAGVTQSPTHLIKTRGQQVTLRCSPISGHKSVSWYQQVLGQGPQFIFQYYEKEERGRGNFPDRFSARQFPNYSSELNVNALLLGDSALYLCASSYGAVGTEAFFGQGTRLTVV.

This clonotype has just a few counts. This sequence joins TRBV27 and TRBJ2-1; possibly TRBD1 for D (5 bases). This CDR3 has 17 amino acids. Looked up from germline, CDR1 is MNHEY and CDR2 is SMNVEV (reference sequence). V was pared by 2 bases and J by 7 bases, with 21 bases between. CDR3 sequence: CASSLGPAGWNWNEQFF. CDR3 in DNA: TGTGCCAGCAGTTTAGGTCCCGCAGGGTGGAATTGGAATGAGCAGTTCTTC.

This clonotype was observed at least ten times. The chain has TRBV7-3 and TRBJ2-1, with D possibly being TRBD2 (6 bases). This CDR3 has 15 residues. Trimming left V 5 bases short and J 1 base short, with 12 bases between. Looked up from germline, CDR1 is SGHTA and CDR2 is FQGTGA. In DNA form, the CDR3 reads TGTGCCAGCAGCCCCCCTGCGGGGTCCTACAATGAGCAGTTCTTC. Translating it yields CASSPPAGSYNEQFF.

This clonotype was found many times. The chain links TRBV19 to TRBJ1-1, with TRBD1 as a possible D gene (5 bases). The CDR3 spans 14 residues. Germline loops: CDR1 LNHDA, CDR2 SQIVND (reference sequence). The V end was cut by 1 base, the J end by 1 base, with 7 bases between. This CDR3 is CASSIGQGNTEAFF. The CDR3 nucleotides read TGTGCCAGTAGTATAGGGCAGGGGAACACTGAAGCTTTCTTT.

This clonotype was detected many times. In DNA form, the CDR3 reads TGCAGCGTTGACGATCTAGCGGGAAACACCGGGGAGCTGTTTTTT. As protein: CSVDDLAGNTGELFF. This chain connects TRBV29-1 to TRBJ2-2, with 9 nucleotides matching TRBD2. J lost 2 bases, V lost 3 bases, and 4 bases had no gene match. Germline V gene lookup returns CDR1 SQVTM and CDR2 ANQGSEA. The CDR3 sequence is 15 residues long.

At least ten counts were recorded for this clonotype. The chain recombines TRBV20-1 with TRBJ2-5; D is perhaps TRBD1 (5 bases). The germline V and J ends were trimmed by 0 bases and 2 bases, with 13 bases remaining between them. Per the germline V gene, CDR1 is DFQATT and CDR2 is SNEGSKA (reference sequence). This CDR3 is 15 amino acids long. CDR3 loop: CSARDLRQPQETQYF. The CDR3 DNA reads TGCAGTGCTAGAGATCTGAGACAGCCTCAAGAGACCCAGTACTTC.

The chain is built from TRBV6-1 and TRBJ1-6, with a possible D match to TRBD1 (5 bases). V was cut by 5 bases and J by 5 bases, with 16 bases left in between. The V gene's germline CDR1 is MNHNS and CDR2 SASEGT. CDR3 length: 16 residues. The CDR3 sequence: CASSRPWGTDNSPLHF. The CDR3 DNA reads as TGTGCCAGCAGTCGACCATGGGGGACGGATAATTCACCCCTCCACTTT.

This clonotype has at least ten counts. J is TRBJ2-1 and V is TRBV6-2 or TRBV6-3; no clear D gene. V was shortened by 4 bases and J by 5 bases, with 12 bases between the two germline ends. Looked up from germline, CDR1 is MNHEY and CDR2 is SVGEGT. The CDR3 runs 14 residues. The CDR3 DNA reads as TGTGCCAGCAGTTTTCCCCCTCCCGACAATGAGCAGTTCTTC. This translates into CASSFPPPDNEQFF.

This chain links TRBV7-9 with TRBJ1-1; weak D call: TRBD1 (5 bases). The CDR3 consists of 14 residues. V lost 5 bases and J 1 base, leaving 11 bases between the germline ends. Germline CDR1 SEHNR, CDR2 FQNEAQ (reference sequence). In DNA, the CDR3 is TGTGCCAGCAGCCCCGGGGCCCGGAACACTGAAGCTTTCTTT. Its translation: CASSPGARNTEAFF.

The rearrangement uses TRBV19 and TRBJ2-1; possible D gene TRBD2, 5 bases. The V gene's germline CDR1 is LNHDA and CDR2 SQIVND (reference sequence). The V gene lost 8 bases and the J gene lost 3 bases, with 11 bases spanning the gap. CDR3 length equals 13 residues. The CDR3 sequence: CASSFTSYNEQFF. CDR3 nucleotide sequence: TGTGCCAGTTCCTTCACTAGCTACAATGAGCAGTTCTTC.

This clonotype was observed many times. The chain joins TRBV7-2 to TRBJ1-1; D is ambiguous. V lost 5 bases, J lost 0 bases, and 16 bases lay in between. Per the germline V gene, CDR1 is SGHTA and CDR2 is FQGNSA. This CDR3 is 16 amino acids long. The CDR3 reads CASSPSPLSMNTEAFF. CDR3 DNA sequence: TGTGCCAGCAGCCCCTCCCCACTTAGCATGAACACTGAAGCTTTCTTT. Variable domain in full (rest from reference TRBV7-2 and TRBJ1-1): GAGVSQSPSNKVTEKGKDVELRCDPISGHTALYWYRQSLGQGLEFLIYFQGNSAPDKSGLPSDRFSAERTGGSVSTLTIQRTQQEDSAVYLCASSPSPLSMNTEAFFGQGTRLTVV.

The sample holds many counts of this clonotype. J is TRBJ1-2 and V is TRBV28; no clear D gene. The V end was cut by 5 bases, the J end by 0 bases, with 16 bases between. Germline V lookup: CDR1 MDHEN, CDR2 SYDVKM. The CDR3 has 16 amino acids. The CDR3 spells CASSIPEGTANYGYTF. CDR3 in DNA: TGTGCCAGCAGTATCCCGGAGGGCACAGCTAACTATGGCTACACCTTC.

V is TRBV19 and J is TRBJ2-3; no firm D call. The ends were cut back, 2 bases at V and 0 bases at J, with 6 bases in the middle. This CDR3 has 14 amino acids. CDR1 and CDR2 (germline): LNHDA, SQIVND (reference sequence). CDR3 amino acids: CASSIRPSTDTQYF. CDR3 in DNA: TGTGCCAGTAGTATACGTCCTAGCACAGATACGCAGTATTTT. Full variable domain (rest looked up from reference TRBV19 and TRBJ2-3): DGGITQSPKYLFRKEGQNVTLSCEQNLNHDAMYWYRQDPGQGLRLIYYSQIVNDFQKGDIAEGYSVSREKKESFPLTVTSAQKNPTAFYLCASSIRPSTDTQYFGPGTRLTVL.